Shown below are 7 T cell receptor beta chains from a single sample sequenced in a study of neurological immune-mediated disorders. TCRdb recomputed calls from the 5' RACE reads with MiXCR, one row per CDR3 protein. The sample shows more than 45,000 distinct CDR3 sequences, 10% to 13% of them seen only once. Sequenced sample: PBMCs. Receptors were obtained from a woman aged 40-49 years with HTLV-1-associated myelopathy (HAM/TSP).

The CDR3 region is CATSRDANQPQHF. DNA for the CDR3: TGTGCCACCAGCCGGGACGCCAATCAGCCCCAGCATTTT. The V and J genes are TRBV24-1 and TRBJ1-5; a weak D match, TRBD1 (5 bases). The CDR3 runs to 13 residues. Trimming shortened V by 7 bases and J by 3 bases, and 9 bases separated the two germline ends. Germline V lookup: CDR1 KGHDR, CDR2 SFDVKD.

There are many counts of this clonotype. CDR3 DNA sequence: TGTGCCAGCAGTTACTCAGGGGGCGGCTATGGCTACACCTTC. Its translation: CASSYSGGGYGYTF. The chain joins TRBV6-5 to TRBJ1-2; 7 bases agree with TRBD1. Germline V CDR1 and CDR2: MNHEY, SVGAGI. V lost 0 bases to trimming and J lost 4 bases; unmatched junction nucleotides: 2. The CDR3 spans 14 residues.

This clonotype occurred many times. The J gene is TRBJ2-1, the V gene TRBV9, with D tentatively TRBD2 (6 bases). V was shortened by 4 bases and J by 4 bases, with 15 bases between the two germline ends. Germline V gives CDR1 SGDLS, CDR2 YYNGEE. This CDR3 region has 15 residues. CDR3 in amino acids: CASSFSTGEYNEQFF. The CDR3 DNA sequence: TGTGCCAGCAGCTTCAGTACGGGGGAATACAATGAGCAGTTCTTC.

At least ten counts were recorded for this clonotype. The chain combines TRBV6-5 with TRBJ2-3, with D uncertain. The CDR3 sequence is 11 residues long. The V end was cut by 7 bases, the J end by 0 bases, with 2 bases between. CDR1 MNHEY and CDR2 SVGAGI come from the germline V gene. CDR3 sequence: CASTSTDTQYF. The CDR3 DNA reads as TGTGCCAGCACCAGCACAGATACGCAGTATTTT.

Many counts were recorded for this clonotype. The gene calls are TRBV5-1 and TRBJ1-5; 9 nucleotides match TRBD1. The CDR3 consists of 15 residues. CDR1 is SGHRS, CDR2 YFSETQ, per germline. V was pared by 0 bases and J by 6 bases, with 4 bases of the junction left unmatched. The CDR3 nucleotides read TGCGCCAGCAGCTTGGACAGGGGGCGAGGTCAGCCCCAGCATTTT. Its protein product is CASSLDRGRGQPQHF.

At least ten counts were recorded for this clonotype. The chain carries TRBV19 and TRBJ2-6; possible D gene TRBD1, 6 bases. Per germline, CDR1 LNHDA and CDR2 SQIVND (reference sequence). This CDR3 has 16 residues. V was cut by 10 bases and J by 1 base, with 17 bases left in between. DNA for the CDR3: TGTGCCACCCAACAGGGATTTATTTCTGGGGCCAACGTCCTGACTTTC. Amino acids: CATQQGFISGANVLTF.

This clonotype was recorded at least ten times. The chain uses TRBV11-1 and TRBJ1-1; D not resolved. The germline V gene has CDR1 SGHAT and CDR2 FQDESV (reference sequence). The CDR3 sequence is 12 residues long. V shed 3 bases and J shed 3 bases, with 5 bases lying between them. The CDR3 reads CASSLAYTEAFF. As DNA, the CDR3 is TGTGCCAGCAGCTTGGCGTACACTGAAGCTTTCTTT.